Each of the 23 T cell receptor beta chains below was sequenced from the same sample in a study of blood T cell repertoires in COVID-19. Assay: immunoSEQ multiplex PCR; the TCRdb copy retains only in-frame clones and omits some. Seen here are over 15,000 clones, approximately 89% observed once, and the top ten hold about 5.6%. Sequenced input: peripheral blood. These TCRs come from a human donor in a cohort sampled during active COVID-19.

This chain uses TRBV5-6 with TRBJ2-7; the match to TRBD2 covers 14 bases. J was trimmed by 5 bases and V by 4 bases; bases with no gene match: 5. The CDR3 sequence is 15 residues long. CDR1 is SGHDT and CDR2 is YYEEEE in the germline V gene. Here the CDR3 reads CASSRGTSGSHEQYF. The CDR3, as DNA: TGTGCCAGCAGCAGAGGGACTAGCGGGAGCCACGAGCAGTACTTC.

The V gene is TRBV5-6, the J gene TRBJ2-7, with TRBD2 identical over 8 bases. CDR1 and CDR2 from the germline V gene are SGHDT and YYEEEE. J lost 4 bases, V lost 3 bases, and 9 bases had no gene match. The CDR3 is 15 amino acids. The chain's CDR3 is CASSSGGTSLYEQYF. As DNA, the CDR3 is TGTGCCAGCAGCTCCGGGGGGACTAGTCTATACGAGCAGTACTTC.

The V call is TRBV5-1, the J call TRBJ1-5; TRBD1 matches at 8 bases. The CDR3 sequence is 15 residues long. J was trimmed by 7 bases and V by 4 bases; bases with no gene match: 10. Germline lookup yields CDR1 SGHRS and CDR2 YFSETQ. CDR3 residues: CASSPTGVSGQPQHF. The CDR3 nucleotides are TGCGCCAGCAGCCCGACAGGGGTTTCTGGGCAGCCCCAGCATTTT.

The CDR3 region is CASSSGTSSTDTQYF. The CDR3, as DNA: TGCGCCAGCAGCTCCGGGACTAGCAGTACAGATACGCAGTATTTT. This chain connects TRBV5-1 to TRBJ2-3; 9 bases agree with TRBD2. Trimming removed 3 bases from V and 3 bases from J; junction bases left unmatched: 5. CDR3 size: 15 residues. Germline assignment: CDR1 SGHRS and CDR2 YFSETQ.

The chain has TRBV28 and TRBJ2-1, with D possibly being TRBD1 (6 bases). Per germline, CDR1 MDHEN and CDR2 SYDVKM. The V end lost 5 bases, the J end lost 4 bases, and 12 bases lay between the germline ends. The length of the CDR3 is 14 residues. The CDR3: CASSVRDIYNEQFF. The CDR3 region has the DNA TGTGCCAGCAGTGTCCGGGACATATACAATGAGCAGTTCTTC.

The CDR3 sequence: CATSRGGGVFSNQPQHF. CDR3 sequence (DNA): TGTGCCACCAGCAGAGGCGGGGGGGTATTCAGCAATCAGCCCCAGCATTTT. The rearrangement uses TRBV15 and TRBJ1-5; weak D call: TRBD1 (5 bases). The CDR3 totals 17 residues. Germline V lookup: CDR1 LNHNV, CDR2 YYDKDF (reference sequence). The V and J ends lost 1 base and 1 base respectively, with 14 bases between them.

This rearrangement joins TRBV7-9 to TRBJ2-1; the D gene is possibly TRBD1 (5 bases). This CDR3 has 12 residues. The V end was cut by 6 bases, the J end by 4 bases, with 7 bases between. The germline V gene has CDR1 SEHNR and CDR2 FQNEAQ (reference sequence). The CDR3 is CASRSGYNEQFF. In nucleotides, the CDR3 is TGTGCCAGCAGATCAGGGTACAATGAGCAGTTCTTC.

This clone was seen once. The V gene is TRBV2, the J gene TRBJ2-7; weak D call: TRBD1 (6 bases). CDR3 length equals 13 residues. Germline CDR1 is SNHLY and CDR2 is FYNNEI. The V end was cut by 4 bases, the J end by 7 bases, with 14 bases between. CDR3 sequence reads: CASSGTVKGEQYF. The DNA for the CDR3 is TGTGCCAGCAGTGGGACAGTCAAGGGGGAGCAGTACTTC.

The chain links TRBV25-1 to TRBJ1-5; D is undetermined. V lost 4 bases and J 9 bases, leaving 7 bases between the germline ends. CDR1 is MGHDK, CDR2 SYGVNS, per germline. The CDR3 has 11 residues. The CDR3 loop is CASSGGGPQHF. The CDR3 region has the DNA TGTGCCAGCAGTGGGGGAGGGCCCCAGCATTTT. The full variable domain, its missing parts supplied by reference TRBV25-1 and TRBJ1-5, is EADIYQTPRYLVIGTGKKITLECSQTMGHDKMYWYQQDPGMELHLIHYSYGVNSTEKGDLSSESTVSRIRTEHFPLTLESARPSHTSQYLCASSGGGPQHFGDGTRLSIL.

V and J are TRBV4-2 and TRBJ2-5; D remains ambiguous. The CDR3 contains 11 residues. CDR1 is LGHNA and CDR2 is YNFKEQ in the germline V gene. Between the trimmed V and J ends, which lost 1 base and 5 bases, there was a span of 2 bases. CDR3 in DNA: TGTGCCAGCAGCCAAGCTGAGACCCAGTACTTC. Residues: CASSQAETQYF.

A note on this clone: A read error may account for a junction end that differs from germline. The CDR3: CASSHFGDTFF. CDR3 in DNA: TGTGCCAGCAGCCATTTCGGGGACACCTTTTTT. This chain uses TRBV3-1 (or the pseudogene TRBV3-2) with TRBJ1-1; the D gene is possibly TRBD1 (6 bases). CDR1 and CDR2 (germline): LGHDT, YNNKEL (reference sequence). This CDR3 has 11 residues.

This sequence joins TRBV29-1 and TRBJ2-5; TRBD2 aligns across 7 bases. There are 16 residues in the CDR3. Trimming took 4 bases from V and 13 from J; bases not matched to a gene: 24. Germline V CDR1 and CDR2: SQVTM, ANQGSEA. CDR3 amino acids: CSVGGGVCLQRGLAYF. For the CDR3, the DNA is TGCAGCGTTGGGGGAGGGGTCTGTTTACAGAGGGGTCTTGCGTACTTC.

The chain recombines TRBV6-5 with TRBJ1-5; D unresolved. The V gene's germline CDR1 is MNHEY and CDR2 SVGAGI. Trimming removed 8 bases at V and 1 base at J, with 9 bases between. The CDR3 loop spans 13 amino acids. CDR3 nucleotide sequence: TGTGCCAGCCGGCGGAGCAGCAATCAGCCCCAGCATTTT. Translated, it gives CASRRSSNQPQHF.

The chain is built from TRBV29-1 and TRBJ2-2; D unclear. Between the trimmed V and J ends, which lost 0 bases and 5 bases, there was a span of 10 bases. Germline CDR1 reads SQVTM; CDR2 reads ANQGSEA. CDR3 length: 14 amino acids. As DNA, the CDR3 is TGCAGCGTTGAAGAGGGTATGCGGACCGGGGAGCTGTTTTTT. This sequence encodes CSVEEGMRTGELFF.

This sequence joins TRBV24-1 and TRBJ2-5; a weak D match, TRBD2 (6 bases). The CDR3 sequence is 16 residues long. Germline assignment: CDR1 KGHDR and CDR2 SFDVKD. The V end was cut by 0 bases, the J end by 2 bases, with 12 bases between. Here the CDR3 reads CATSDLSGVGQETQYF. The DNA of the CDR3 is TGTGCCACCAGTGATTTGTCGGGAGTGGGACAAGAGACCCAGTACTTC.

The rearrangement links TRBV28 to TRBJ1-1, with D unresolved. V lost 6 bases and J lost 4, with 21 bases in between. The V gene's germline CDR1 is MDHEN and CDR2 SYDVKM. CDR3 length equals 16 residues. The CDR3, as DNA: TGTGCCAGCAGGACTCAGGCAGTGTCCAGCGGCACTGAAGCTTTCTTT. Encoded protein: CASRTQAVSSGTEAFF.

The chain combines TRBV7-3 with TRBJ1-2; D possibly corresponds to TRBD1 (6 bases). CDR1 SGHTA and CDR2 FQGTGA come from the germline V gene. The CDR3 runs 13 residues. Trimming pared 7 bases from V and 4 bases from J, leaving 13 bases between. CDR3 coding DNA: TGTGCCAGCACCAACAGGGCCCTCTATGGCTACACCTTC. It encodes CASTNRALYGYTF.

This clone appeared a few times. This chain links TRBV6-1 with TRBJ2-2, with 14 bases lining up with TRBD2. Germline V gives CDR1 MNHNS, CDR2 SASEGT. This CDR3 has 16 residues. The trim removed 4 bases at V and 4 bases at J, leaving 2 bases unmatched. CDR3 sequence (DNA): TGTGCCAGCAGTGTGACTAGCGGGAGGGCCACCGGGGAGCTGTTTTTT. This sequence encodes CASSVTSGRATGELFF.

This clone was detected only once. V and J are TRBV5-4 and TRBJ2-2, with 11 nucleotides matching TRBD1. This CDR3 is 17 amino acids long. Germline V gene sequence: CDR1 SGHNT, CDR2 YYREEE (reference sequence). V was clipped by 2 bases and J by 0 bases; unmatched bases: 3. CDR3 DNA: TGTGCCAGCAGCTTAGTGGGACAGGGGGCGAACACCGGGGAGCTGTTTTTT. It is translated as CASSLVGQGANTGELFF.

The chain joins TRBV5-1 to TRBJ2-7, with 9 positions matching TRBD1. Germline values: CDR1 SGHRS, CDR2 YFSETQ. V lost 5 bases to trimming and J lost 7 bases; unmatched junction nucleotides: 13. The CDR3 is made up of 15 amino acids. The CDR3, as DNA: TGCGCCAGCAGTTTTACAGGGGGCGCTCAGCGGGAGCAGTACTTC. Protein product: CASSFTGGAQREQYF.

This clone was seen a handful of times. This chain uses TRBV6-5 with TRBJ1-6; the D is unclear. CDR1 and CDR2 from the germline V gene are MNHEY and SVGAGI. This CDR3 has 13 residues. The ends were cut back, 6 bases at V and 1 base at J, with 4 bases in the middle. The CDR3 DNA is TGTGCCAGCAGACGGTCCTATAATTCACCCCTCCACTTT. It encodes CASRRSYNSPLHF.

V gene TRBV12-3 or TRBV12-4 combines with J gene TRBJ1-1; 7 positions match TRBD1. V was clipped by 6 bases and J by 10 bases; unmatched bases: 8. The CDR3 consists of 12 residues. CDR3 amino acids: CASSRDRVGAFF. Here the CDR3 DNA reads TGTGCCAGCAGCCGTGACAGGGTCGGAGCTTTCTTT.

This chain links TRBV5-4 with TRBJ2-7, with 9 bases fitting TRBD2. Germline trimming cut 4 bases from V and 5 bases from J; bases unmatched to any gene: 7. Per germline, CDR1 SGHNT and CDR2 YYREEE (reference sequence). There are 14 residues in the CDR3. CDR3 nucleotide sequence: TGTGCCAGCAGCGGTCGCGGGAGGGCCAACGAGCAGTACTTC. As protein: CASSGRGRANEQYF.